The 17 T cell receptor beta chains given below trace back to one sample, sequenced in a study of cytomegalovirus exposure and HLA in healthy donors. The PCR made use of 60 Vbeta and 13 Jbeta primers. The method was immunoSEQ multiplex PCR; TCRdb's version includes in-frame clones alone and lacks a portion of them. The table shows some 210,000 clones, with approximately 80% occurring only once. Sequenced input: PBMCs. All receptors come from a male donor in good health and CMV-seronegative.

The chain carries TRBV5-4 and TRBJ2-3; 7 bases match TRBD2. V dropped 2 bases and J dropped 2; count of bases not matched to a gene: 14. The CDR3 sequence is 18 residues long. Germline V gene lookup returns CDR1 SGHNT and CDR2 YYREEE (reference sequence). The chain's CDR3 is CASSFSVAGALFTDTQYF. The CDR3, as DNA: TGTGCCAGCAGCTTTTCGGTCGCGGGAGCGTTATTCACAGATACGCAGTATTTT.

The chain links TRBV2 to TRBJ2-3; 12 nucleotides match TRBD2. The V and J ends lost 9 bases and 6 bases, in that order; junction bases with no gene match: 4. The CDR3 length is 13 residues. CDR1 and CDR2 (germline): SNHLY, FYNNEI. This CDR3 reads CARTSGSEDTQYF. CDR3 bases: TGTGCCAGGACTAGCGGGAGTGAGGATACGCAGTATTTT.

The chain carries TRBV5-4 and TRBJ2-1, with 8 nucleotides matching TRBD2. Germline CDR1 reads SGHNT; CDR2 reads YYREEE (reference sequence). This CDR3 region has 15 residues. V was pared by 5 bases and J by 6 bases, with 10 bases of the junction left unmatched. This CDR3 is CASSLPGGASNEQFF. The CDR3 coding sequence is TGTGCCAGCAGTCTCCCGGGAGGGGCCTCCAATGAGCAGTTCTTC. The whole variable domain, filled in from reference TRBV5-4 and TRBJ2-1, reads ETGVTQSPTHLIKTRGQQVTLRCSSQSGHNTVSWYQQALGQGPQFIFQYYREEENGRGNFPPRFSGLQFPNYSSELNVNALELDDSALYLCASSLPGGASNEQFFGPGTRLTVL.

The CDR3 DNA sequence: TGTGCCAGCAGCTTACAAGTGACAGCCATCACCTACGAGCAGTACTTC. Its protein product is CASSLQVTAITYEQYF. V gene TRBV7-2 combines with J gene TRBJ2-7; possible D gene TRBD1, 5 bases. This CDR3 region has 16 residues. Germline loops: CDR1 SGHTA, CDR2 FQGNSA. The V end lost 2 bases, the J end lost 2 bases, and 16 bases lay between the germline ends.

The CDR3 DNA sequence: TGTGCCAGCAGCTTGGCACAGGGGATTGGAGGCTACACCTTC. Encoded protein: CASSLAQGIGGYTF. The V gene is TRBV5-4, the J gene TRBJ1-2; TRBD1 aligns across 7 bases. J gave up 8 bases and V 0 bases, and 7 bases lay outside the gene matches. This CDR3 comprises 14 residues. Germline V gives CDR1 SGHNT, CDR2 YYREEE (reference sequence).

The rearrangement links TRBV19 to TRBJ1-1, with 7 bases fitting TRBD1. The CDR3 length is 15 residues. The germline V gene encodes CDR1 LNHDA and CDR2 SQIVND (reference sequence). V dropped 5 bases and J dropped 1; count of bases not matched to a gene: 7. CDR3 sequence (DNA): TGTGCCAGTAGTCCACGACAGGGATCGAACACTGAAGCTTTCTTT. Its protein is CASSPRQGSNTEAFF.

The chain links TRBV7-3 to TRBJ2-7, with a tentative D call TRBD2 (6 bases). V lost 5 bases and J 7 bases, leaving 18 bases between the germline ends. Germline V gives CDR1 SGHTA, CDR2 FQGTGA. CDR3 length equals 14 residues. CDR3 DNA: TGTGCCAGCAGCCTCTTACCGGGAGAGGGTGAGCAGTACTTC. Encoded protein: CASSLLPGEGEQYF.

The gene calls are TRBV9 and TRBJ2-5; D ambiguous. Germline V lookup: CDR1 SGDLS, CDR2 YYNGEE. Trimming pared 3 bases from V and 5 bases from J, leaving 11 bases between. The CDR3 contains 13 residues. DNA of the CDR3: TGTGCCAGCAGCGGCCCCGACTTCGAGACCCAGTACTTC. Translated: CASSGPDFETQYF.

This chain joins TRBV20-1 and TRBJ2-1; D is unresolved. The CDR3 is made up of 10 amino acids. Between the trimmed V and J ends, which lost 8 bases and 7 bases, there was a span of 9 bases. From germline, CDR1 is DFQATT and CDR2 SNEGSKA (reference sequence). The CDR3 DNA reads as TGCAGTAGCACGTCGAATGAGCAGTTCTTC. Residues: CSSTSNEQFF.

J is TRBJ2-3 and V is TRBV19; D call uncertain. CDR1 LNHDA and CDR2 SQIVND come from the germline V gene (reference sequence). Trimming cost V 6 bases and J 1 base, with 11 bases left between them. The CDR3 runs to 14 residues. This CDR3 reads CASRRSLRTDTQYF. The CDR3 region has the DNA TGTGCCAGTAGAAGGAGCCTTCGCACAGATACGCAGTATTTT.

The chain couples TRBV6-1 to TRBJ2-2; TRBD2 matches at 11 bases. CDR3 length: 15 amino acids. Germline V gene sequence: CDR1 MNHNS, CDR2 SASEGT. After removal of 5 bases from V and 6 bases from J, the junction contained 5 bases not matched to a gene. The DNA of the CDR3 is TGTGCCAGCAGTCTACTAGCGGGAGTAGCCGGGGAGCTGTTTTTT. This sequence encodes CASSLLAGVAGELFF.

The chain carries TRBV28 and TRBJ2-3; tentative D call: TRBD1 (6 bases). In germline, CDR1 is MDHEN, CDR2 SYDVKM. The CDR3 sequence is 11 residues long. Trimming stripped 7 bases from V and 6 bases from J, with 8 bases between. CDR3 residues: CASNQGDTQYF. The CDR3 coding sequence is TGTGCCAGCAACCAGGGGGATACGCAGTATTTT. The variable domain in full, completed from reference TRBV28 and TRBJ2-3, reads DVKVTQSSRYLVKRTGEKVFLECVQDMDHENMFWYRQDPGLGLRLIYFSYDVKMKEKGDIPEGYSVSREKKERFSLILESASTNQTSMYLCASNQGDTQYFGPGTRLTVL.

Only one count was recorded for this clone. Relative to the germline gene, one junction end is altered; a read error may explain this. The chain couples TRBV2 to TRBJ1-2, with D uncertain. In germline, CDR1 is SNHLY, CDR2 FYNNEI. The CDR3 has 12 amino acids. DNA of the CDR3: TGTGCCGGCAGGTGGGCAGGCCGTGGCTACACCTTC. It codes for CAGRWAGRGYTF. The whole variable domain, remainder taken from reference TRBV2 and TRBJ1-2, is EPEVTQTPSHQVTQMGQEVILRCVPISNHLYFYWYRQILGQKVEFLVSFYNNEISEKSEIFDDQFSVERPDGSNFTLKIRSTKLEDSAMYFCAGRWAGRGYTFGSGTRLTVV.

The V and J genes are TRBV7-9 and TRBJ1-2, with unresolved D. Germline CDR1 and CDR2: SEHNR and FQNEAQ (reference sequence). V lost 2 bases and J 2 bases, leaving 6 bases between the germline ends. This CDR3 contains 13 residues. In DNA, the CDR3 is TGTGCCAGCAGCTTATACCAGAACTATGGCTACACCTTC. Its protein is CASSLYQNYGYTF.

The chain joins TRBV9 to TRBJ2-5, with TRBD1 matching 7 bases. Germline V gene lookup returns CDR1 SGDLS and CDR2 YYNGEE. Trimming removed 0 bases from V and 4 bases from J; junction bases left unmatched: 15. CDR3 size: 18 residues. For the CDR3, the DNA is TGTGCCAGCAGCGTAGCCCCCGGGACAGCCTTTGTAAGAGAGACCCAGTACTTC. Amino acid sequence: CASSVAPGTAFVRETQYF. The complete variable domain, with remaining parts taken from reference TRBV9 and TRBJ2-5, reads DSGVTQTPKHLITATGQRVTLRCSPRSGDLSVYWYQQSLDQGLQFLIQYYNGEERAKGNILERFSAQQFPDLHSELNLSSLELGDSALYFCASSVAPGTAFVRETQYFGPGTRLLVL.

This clone was seen only a few times. The chain combines TRBV4-1 with TRBJ2-3; 11 bases are a match to TRBD2. CDR3 length: 15 residues. The ends lost 0 bases at V and 10 bases at J; junction bases unmatched: 6. The germline CDR1 and CDR2 sequences are MGHRA and YSYEKL. CDR3 bases: TGCGCCAGCAGCCAAGATGCCCTAGCGGGAGGAGCGCAGTATTTT. Protein product: CASSQDALAGGAQYF.

This chain links TRBV7-8 with TRBJ2-3, with 11 bases fitting TRBD2. The germline gives CDR1 SGHVS, CDR2 FQNEAQ. The CDR3 is 18 amino acids. After removal of 2 bases from V and 6 bases from J, the junction contained 13 bases not matched to a gene. CDR3 amino acids: CASSLKRGSGRVRDTQYF. The DNA of the CDR3 is TGTGCCAGCAGCTTAAAACGAGGTAGCGGGAGGGTCAGGGATACGCAGTATTTT.